These 17 T cell receptor beta chains share one sample of origin, sequenced in a study of vaccination and CD4 T cells after COVID-19. Their antigens are not known. Sequenced with the Oncomine TCR Beta short-read assay was DNA taken from cultured CD4+ T cells. TCRdb redid the calling of the PCR reads with MiXCR, one entry per CDR3 protein. Of 20,000 to 25,000 distinct CDR3 sequences in the sample, roughly 70% were seen once. Treatment defined: roughly nine-day PBMC culture with coronavirus spike peptide pools or control peptides (ViraFEST assay). The specimen sequenced was CD4+ T cells from blood, cultured in vitro. The receptors derive from a human donor who had recovered from COVID-19.

The chain recombines TRBV7-2 with TRBJ2-2, with a tentative D call TRBD2 (7 bases). Germline values: CDR1 SGHTA, CDR2 FQGNSA. The CDR3 runs to 16 residues. Trimming shortened V by 4 bases and J by 6 bases, and 18 bases separated the two germline ends. The DNA of the CDR3 is TGTGCCAGCAGCTCCCCCGGGGGCGGGGGTCCCGGGGAGCTGTTTTTT. It translates to CASSSPGGGGPGELFF.

This clonotype was counted a single time. The rearrangement links TRBV4-1 to TRBJ2-7; D assignment may be TRBD1 or TRBD2 (5 bases each). The CDR3 is 15 residues long. CDR1 is MGHRA and CDR2 is YSYEKL in the germline V gene. V lost 1 base and J 0 bases, leaving 10 bases between the germline ends. The CDR3 protein is CASSQAGTGSYEQYF. In DNA form, the CDR3 reads TGCGCCAGCAGCCAAGCTGGGACGGGCTCCTACGAGCAGTACTTC.

This chain uses TRBV27 with TRBJ1-2; TRBD1 matches 9 bases. The V and J ends lost 4 bases and 7 bases, in that order; junction bases with no gene match: 13. Germline loops: CDR1 MNHEY, CDR2 SMNVEV (reference sequence). There are 16 residues in the CDR3. DNA of the CDR3: TGTGCCAGCAGTTCTTACAGGGGGCTCTTCTTAAGTGGCTACACCTTC. Translated, it gives CASSSYRGLFLSGYTF.

The chain combines TRBV27 with TRBJ2-3; 8 positions match TRBD2. CDR3 size: 16 residues. Unmatched junction bases numbered 7, after V lost 2 bases and J lost 3 bases. Germline loops: CDR1 MNHEY, CDR2 SMNVEV (reference sequence). The CDR3, as DNA: TGTGCCAGCAGTTTAGCGGGGGGATCTGGGACAGATACGCAGTATTTT. Translated, it gives CASSLAGGSGTDTQYF.

The CDR3 nucleotides are TGTGCCAGCAGCTTAACAGGGTTATCCGGGGAGCTGTTTTTT. As protein: CASSLTGLSGELFF. The chain recombines TRBV11-2 with TRBJ2-2, with D maybe TRBD1 (6 bases). Trimming left V 2 bases short and J 6 bases short, with 10 bases between. The CDR3 totals 14 residues. CDR1 SGHAT and CDR2 FQNNGV come from the germline V gene.

This sequence joins TRBV21-1 and TRBJ1-1; the D call TRBD1 from the table was never checked on the DNA. TRBV21-1 is a pseudogene locus. The CDR3 runs 15 residues. CDR3 in amino acids: CASSRRQGAGTEAFF. The CDR3 region has the DNA TGTGCCAGCAGCCGTAGACAGGGGGCCGGCACTGAAGCTTTCTTT.

The rearrangement links TRBV30 to TRBJ1-6; D is perhaps TRBD1 (5 bases). CDR1 and CDR2 from the germline V gene are GTSNPN and SVGIG (reference sequence). This CDR3 contains 14 residues. Deletions cut 1 base from V and 5 bases from J, with 9 bases between. DNA of the CDR3: TGTGCCTGGAGTGCGGGACGGCATAATTCACCCCTCCACTTT. Translation: CAWSAGRHNSPLHF. The entire variable domain, with the rest obtained from reference TRBV30 and TRBJ1-6, is as follows: SQTIHQWPATLVQPVGSPLSLECTVEGTSNPNLYWYRQAAGRGLQLLFYSVGIGQISSEVPQNLSASRPQDRQFILSSKKLLLSDSGFYLCAWSAGRHNSPLHFGNGTRLTVT.

The V and J genes are TRBV29-1 and TRBJ2-1; D gene unclear. V lost 2 bases, J lost 0 bases, and 14 bases lay in between. Germline-derived CDR1 and CDR2 are SQVTM and ANQGSEA. The CDR3 runs 16 residues. The CDR3 coding sequence is TGCAGCGTTGAAACATGGACGGTGATCTCCTACAATGAGCAGTTCTTC. Its translation is CSVETWTVISYNEQFF.

This clonotype was picked up a small number of times. The rearrangement joins TRBV20-1 to TRBJ1-6; unclear D gene. This CDR3 comprises 15 residues. Trimming removed 4 bases at V and 0 bases at J, with 10 bases between. CDR1 is DFQATT, CDR2 SNEGSKA, per germline (reference sequence). The CDR3: CSATPVVSYNSPLHF. CDR3 DNA sequence: TGCAGTGCTACCCCCGTGGTCTCCTATAATTCACCCCTCCACTTT.

This clonotype was seen more than once but under ten times. The CDR3 DNA reads TGTGCCAGCAAACCCCGCCGGAACACCGGGGAGCTGTTTTTT. Translating gives CASKPRRNTGELFF. The chain joins TRBV6-1 to TRBJ2-2; D not resolved. The CDR3 has 14 residues. Per the germline V gene, CDR1 is MNHNS and CDR2 is SASEGT. Trimming cost V 7 bases and J 1 base, with 10 bases left between them.

J is TRBJ1-5 and V is TRBV7-9, with D perhaps TRBD1 (5 bases). The CDR3 has 15 amino acids. Trimming shortened V by 3 bases and J by 4 bases, and 13 bases separated the two germline ends. Germline assignment: CDR1 SEHNR and CDR2 FQNEAQ (reference sequence). The CDR3 is CASSFGRGDNQPQHF. As DNA, the CDR3 is TGTGCCAGCAGCTTCGGAAGGGGAGATAATCAGCCCCAGCATTTT.

The chain recombines TRBV6-2 or TRBV6-3 with TRBJ1-1; TRBD1 aligns across 9 bases. Germline CDR1 and CDR2: MNHEY and SVGEGT. Trimming removed 6 bases from V and 4 bases from J; junction bases left unmatched: 3. This CDR3 is built from 13 residues. CDR3 nucleotide sequence: TGTGCCAGCAGCCACAGGGGGCTCACTGAAGCTTTCTTT. Amino acids: CASSHRGLTEAFF.

The chain links TRBV28 to TRBJ1-4; 9 bases match TRBD1. Germline V gene lookup returns CDR1 MDHEN and CDR2 SYDVKM. CDR3 length equals 14 residues. V trimming: 7 bases; J trimming: 9 bases; junction bases outside the gene matches: 9. The CDR3 here is CASTSGGTGQKLFF. The DNA for the CDR3 is TGTGCCAGCACCTCAGGGGGGACAGGGCAAAAACTGTTTTTT.

CDR3 bases: TGCAGCGTTTCCCACAGGGGGCAAGGGACTGAAGCTTTCTTT. Its protein is CSVSHRGQGTEAFF. The genes are TRBV29-1 and TRBJ1-1; 9 nucleotides align to TRBD1. V was clipped by 5 bases and J by 5 bases; unmatched bases: 9. In germline, CDR1 is SQVTM, CDR2 ANQGSEA. This CDR3 is built from 14 residues.

V gene TRBV20-1 combines with J gene TRBJ2-2, with 8 bases fitting TRBD2. CDR3 size: 15 residues. The germline V gene encodes CDR1 DFQATT and CDR2 SNEGSKA (reference sequence). The trim removed 3 bases at V and 7 bases at J, leaving 10 bases unmatched. The DNA of the CDR3 is TGCAGTGCTAGGGCTAACCTGCGGGAGGTCGGGGAGCTGTTTTTT. It encodes CSARANLREVGELFF.

The chain couples TRBV11-2 to TRBJ1-5, with no clear D. This CDR3 contains 14 residues. Germline V gene lookup returns CDR1 SGHAT and CDR2 FQNNGV. Trimming pared 4 bases from V and 3 bases from J, leaving 10 bases between. CDR3: CASSSPGFNQPQHF. The CDR3 DNA sequence: TGTGCCAGCAGCTCTCCAGGTTTCAATCAGCCCCAGCATTTT.

In its sample, this clonotype was seen a few times. This rearrangement joins TRBV15 to TRBJ1-6; possible D gene TRBD1, 5 bases. The V end was cut by 0 bases, the J end by 10 bases, with 16 bases between. The V gene's germline CDR1 is LNHNV and CDR2 YYDKDF (reference sequence). The CDR3 covers 16 residues. Here the CDR3 DNA reads TGTGCCACCAGCAGAGATCTTTTCCAGGGCGGGTCACCCCTCCACTTT. Amino acid sequence: CATSRDLFQGGSPLHF.